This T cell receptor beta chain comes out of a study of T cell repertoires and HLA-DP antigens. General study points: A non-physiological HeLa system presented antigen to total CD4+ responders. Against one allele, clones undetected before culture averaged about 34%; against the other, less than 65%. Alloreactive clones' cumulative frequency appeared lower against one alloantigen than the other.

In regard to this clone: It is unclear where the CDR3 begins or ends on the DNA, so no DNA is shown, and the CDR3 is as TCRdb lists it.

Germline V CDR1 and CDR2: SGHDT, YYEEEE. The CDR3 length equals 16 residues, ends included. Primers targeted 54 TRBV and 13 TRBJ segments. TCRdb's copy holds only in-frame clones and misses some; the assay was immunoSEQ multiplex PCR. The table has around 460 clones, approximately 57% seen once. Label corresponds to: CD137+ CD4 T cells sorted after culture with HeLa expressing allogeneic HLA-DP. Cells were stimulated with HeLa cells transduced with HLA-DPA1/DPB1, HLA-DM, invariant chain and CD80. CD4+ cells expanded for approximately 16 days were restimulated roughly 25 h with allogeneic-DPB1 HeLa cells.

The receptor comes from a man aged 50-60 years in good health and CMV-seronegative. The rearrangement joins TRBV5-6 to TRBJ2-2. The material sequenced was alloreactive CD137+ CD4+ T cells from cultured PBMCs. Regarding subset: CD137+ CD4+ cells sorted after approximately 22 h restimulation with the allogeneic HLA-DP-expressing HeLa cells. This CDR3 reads CASSLVGRVGPGSCFF.